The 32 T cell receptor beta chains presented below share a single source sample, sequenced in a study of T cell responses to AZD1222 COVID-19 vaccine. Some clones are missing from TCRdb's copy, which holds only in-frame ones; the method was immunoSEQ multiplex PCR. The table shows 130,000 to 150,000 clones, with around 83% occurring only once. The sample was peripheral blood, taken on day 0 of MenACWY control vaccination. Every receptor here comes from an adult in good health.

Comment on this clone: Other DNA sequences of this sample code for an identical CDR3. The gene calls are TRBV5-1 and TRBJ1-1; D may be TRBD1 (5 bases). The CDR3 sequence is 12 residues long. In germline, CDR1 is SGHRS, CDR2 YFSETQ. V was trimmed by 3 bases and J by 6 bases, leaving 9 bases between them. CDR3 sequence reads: CASSSEGPEAFF. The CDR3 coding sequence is TGCGCCAGCAGCTCGGAGGGACCTGAAGCTTTCTTT.

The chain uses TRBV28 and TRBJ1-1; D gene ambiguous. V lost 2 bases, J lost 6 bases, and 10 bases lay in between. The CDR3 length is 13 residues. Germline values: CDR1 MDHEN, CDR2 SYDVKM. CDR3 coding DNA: TGTGCCAGCAGTTTAGGTCAGAATTCTGAAGCTTTCTTT. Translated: CASSLGQNSEAFF.

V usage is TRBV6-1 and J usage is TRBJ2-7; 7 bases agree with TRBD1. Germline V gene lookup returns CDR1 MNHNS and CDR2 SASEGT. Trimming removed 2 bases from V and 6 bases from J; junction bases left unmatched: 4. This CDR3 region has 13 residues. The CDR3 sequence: CASSERQGAEQYF. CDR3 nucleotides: TGTGCCAGCAGTGAAAGACAGGGAGCCGAGCAGTACTTC.

In nucleotides, the CDR3 is TGTGCCAGCAGCTCCCCCGGCGAGGAGACCCAGTACTTC. Translating gives CASSSPGEETQYF. V is TRBV7-9 and J is TRBJ2-5; D unclear. Deletions cut 4 bases from V and 5 bases from J, with 11 bases between. The CDR3 is 13 amino acids. The germline CDR1 and CDR2 sequences are SEHNR and FQNEAQ (reference sequence).

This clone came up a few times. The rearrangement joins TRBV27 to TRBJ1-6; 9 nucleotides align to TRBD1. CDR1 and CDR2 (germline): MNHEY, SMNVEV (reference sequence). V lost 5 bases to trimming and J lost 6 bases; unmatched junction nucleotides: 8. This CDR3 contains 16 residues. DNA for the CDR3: TGTGCCAGCAGTAGAGGGGGGACAGGGTTTAATTCACCCCTCCACTTT. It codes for CASSRGGTGFNSPLHF.

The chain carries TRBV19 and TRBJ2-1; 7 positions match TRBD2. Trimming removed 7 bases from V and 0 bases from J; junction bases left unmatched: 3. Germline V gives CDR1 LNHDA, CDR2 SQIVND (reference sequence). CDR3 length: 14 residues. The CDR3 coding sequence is TGTGCCAGTAAAGGCGGGGGCTCCTACAATGAGCAGTTCTTC. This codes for CASKGGGSYNEQFF.

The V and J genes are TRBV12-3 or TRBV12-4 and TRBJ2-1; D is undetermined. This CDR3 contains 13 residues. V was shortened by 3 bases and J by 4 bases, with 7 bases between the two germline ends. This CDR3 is CASSFRAYNEQFF. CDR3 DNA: TGTGCCAGCAGTTTTCGCGCGTACAATGAGCAGTTCTTC.

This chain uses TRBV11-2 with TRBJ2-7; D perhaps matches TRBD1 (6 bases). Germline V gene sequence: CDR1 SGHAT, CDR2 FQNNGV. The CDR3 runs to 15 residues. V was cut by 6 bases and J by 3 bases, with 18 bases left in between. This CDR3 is CASRPRTAISYEQYV. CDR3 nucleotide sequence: TGTGCCAGCAGGCCTCGGACAGCAATTAGCTACGAGCAGTACGTC.

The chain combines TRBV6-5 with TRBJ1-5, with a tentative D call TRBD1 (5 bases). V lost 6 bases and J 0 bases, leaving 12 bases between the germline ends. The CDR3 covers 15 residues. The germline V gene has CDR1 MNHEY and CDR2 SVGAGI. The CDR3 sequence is CASSKGRDSNQPQHF. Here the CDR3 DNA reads TGTGCCAGCAGCAAGGGACGGGATAGCAATCAGCCCCAGCATTTT.

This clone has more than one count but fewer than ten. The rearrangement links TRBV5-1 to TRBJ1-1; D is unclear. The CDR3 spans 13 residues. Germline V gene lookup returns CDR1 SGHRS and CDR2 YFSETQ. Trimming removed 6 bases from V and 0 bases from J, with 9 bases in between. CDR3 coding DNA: TGCGCCAGCAACGACAACCTGAACACTGAAGCTTTCTTT. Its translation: CASNDNLNTEAFF.

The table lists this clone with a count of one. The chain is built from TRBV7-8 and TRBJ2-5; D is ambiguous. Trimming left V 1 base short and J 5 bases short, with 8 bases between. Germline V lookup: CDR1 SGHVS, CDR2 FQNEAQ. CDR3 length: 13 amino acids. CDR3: CASSLVRSETQYF. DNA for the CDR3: TGTGCCAGCAGCTTAGTGAGGAGCGAGACCCAGTACTTC. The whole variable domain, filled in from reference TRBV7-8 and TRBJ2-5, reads GAGVSQSPRYKVAKRGQDVALRCDPISGHVSLFWYQQALGQGPEFLTYFQNEAQLDKSGLPSDRFFAERPEGSVSTLKIQRTQQEDSAVYLCASSLVRSETQYFGPGTRLLVL.

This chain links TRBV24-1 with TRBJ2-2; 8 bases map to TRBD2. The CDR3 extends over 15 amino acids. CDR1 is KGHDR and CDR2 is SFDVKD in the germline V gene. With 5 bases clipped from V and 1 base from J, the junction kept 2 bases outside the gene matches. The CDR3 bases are TGTGCCACCAGTGGTCTAGCGGGGAACACCGGGGAGCTGTTTTTT. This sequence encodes CATSGLAGNTGELFF.

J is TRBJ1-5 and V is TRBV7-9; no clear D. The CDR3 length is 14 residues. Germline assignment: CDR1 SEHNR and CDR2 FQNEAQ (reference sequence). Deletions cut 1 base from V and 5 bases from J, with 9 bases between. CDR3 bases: TGTGCCAGCAGCTTAGGGGATCGGGATCAGCCCCAGCATTTT. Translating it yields CASSLGDRDQPQHF.

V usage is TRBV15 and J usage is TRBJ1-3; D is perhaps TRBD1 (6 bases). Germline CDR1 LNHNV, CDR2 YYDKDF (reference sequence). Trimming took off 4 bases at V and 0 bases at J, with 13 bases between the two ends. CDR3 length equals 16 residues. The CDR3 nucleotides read TGTGCCACCAGCAAAGAGGGGGGGTACTCTGGAAACACCATATATTTT. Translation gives CATSKEGGYSGNTIYF.

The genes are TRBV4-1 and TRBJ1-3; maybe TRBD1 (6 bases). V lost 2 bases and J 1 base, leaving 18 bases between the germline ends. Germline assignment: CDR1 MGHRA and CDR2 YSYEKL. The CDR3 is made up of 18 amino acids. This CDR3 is CASSQNTGGAGSGNTIYF. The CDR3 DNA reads TGCGCCAGCAGCCAAAACACCGGGGGCGCGGGGTCTGGAAACACCATATATTTT.

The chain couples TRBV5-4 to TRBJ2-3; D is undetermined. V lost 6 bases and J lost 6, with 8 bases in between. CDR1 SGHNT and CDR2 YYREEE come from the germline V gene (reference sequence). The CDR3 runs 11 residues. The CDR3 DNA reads TGTGCCAGCAAGAGAGACGATACGCAGTATTTT. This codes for CASKRDDTQYF. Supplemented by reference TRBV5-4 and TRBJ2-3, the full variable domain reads ETGVTQSPTHLIKTRGQQVTLRCSSQSGHNTVSWYQQALGQGPQFIFQYYREEENGRGNFPPRFSGLQFPNYSSELNVNALELDDSALYLCASKRDDTQYFGPGTRLTVL.

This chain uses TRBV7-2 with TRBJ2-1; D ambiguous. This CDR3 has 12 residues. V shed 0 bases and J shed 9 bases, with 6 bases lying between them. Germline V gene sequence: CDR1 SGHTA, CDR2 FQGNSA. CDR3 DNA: TGTGCCAGCAGCTTAGCGCTCAGTGAGCAGTTCTTC. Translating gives CASSLALSEQFF.

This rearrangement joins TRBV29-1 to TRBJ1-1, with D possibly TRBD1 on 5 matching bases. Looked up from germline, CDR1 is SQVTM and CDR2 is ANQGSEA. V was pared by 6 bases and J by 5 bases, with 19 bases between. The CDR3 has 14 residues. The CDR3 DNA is TGCAGCGTCGGGCCTCAGGGAAGTCGGACTGAAGCTTTCTTT. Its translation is CSVGPQGSRTEAFF.

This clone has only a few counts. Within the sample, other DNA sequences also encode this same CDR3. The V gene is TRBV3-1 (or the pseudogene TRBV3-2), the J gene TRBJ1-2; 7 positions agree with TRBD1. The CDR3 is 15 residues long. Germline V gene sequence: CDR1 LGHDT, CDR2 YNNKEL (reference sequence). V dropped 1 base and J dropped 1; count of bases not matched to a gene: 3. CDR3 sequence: CASSQGTGLNYGYTF. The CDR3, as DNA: TGTGCCAGCAGCCAAGGGACAGGACTTAACTATGGCTACACCTTC.

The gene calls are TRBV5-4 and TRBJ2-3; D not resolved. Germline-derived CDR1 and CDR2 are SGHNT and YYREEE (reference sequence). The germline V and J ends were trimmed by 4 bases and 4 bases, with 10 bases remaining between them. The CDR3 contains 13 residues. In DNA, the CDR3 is TGTGCCAGCAGCCTCCCGGGCTCAGATACGCAGTATTTT. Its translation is CASSLPGSDTQYF.

For the CDR3, the DNA is TGTGCCAGCCTCAGGGACCCCTACGAGCAGTACTTC. Amino acid sequence: CASLRDPYEQYF. J is TRBJ2-7 and V is TRBV28, with D tentatively TRBD1 or TRBD2 (5 bases each). The V and J ends lost 8 bases and 2 bases respectively, with 10 bases between them. CDR3 length: 12 amino acids. CDR1 MDHEN and CDR2 SYDVKM come from the germline V gene.

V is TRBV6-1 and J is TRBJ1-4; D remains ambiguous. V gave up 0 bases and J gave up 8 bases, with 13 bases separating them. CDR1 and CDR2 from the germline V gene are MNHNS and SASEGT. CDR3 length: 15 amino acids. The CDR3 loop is CASSEASGNEEKLFF. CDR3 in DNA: TGTGCCAGCAGTGAAGCGTCGGGCAACGAGGAAAAACTGTTTTTT.

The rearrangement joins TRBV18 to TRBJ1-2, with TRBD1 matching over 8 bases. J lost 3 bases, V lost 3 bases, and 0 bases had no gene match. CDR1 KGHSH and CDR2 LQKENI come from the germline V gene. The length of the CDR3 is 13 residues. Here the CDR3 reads CASSPGQDYGYTF. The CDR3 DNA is TGTGCCAGCTCACCGGGACAGGACTATGGCTACACCTTC.

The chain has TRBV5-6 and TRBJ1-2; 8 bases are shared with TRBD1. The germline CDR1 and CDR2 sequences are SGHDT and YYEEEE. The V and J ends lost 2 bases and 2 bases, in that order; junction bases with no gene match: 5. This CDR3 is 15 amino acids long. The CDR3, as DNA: TGTGCCAGCAGCTTAGGGGACAGGACCAACTATGGCTACACCTTC. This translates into CASSLGDRTNYGYTF.

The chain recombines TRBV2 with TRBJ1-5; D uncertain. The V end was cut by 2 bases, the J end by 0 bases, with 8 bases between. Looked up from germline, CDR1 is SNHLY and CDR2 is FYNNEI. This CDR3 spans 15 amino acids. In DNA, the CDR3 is TGTGCCAGCAGTGAAATCCGGGGTAGCAATCAGCCCCAGCATTTT. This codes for CASSEIRGSNQPQHF.

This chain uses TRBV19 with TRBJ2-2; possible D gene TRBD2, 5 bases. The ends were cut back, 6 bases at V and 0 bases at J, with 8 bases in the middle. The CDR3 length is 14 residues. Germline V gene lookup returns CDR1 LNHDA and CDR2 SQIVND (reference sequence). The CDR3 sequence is CASRGGPNTGELFF. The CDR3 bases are TGTGCCAGTAGAGGAGGTCCGAACACCGGGGAGCTGTTTTTT.

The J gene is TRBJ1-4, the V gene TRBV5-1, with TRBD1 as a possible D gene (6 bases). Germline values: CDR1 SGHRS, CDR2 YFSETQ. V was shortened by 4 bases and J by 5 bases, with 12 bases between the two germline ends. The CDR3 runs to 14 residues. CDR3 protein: CASSPGGGNEKLFF. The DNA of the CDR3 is TGCGCCAGCAGCCCAGGAGGGGGGAATGAAAAACTGTTTTTT. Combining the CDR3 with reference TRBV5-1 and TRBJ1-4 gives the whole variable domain KAGVTQTPRYLIKTRGQQVTLSCSPISGHRSVSWYQQTPGQGLQFLFEYFSETQRNKGNFPGRFSGRQFSNSRSEMNVSTLELGDSALYLCASSPGGGNEKLFFGSGTQLSVL.

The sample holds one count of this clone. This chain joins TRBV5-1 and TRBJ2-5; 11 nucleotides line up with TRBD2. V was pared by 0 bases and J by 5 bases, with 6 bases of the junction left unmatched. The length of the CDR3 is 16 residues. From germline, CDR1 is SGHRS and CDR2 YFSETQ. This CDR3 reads CASSLDSGGALETQYF. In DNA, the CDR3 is TGCGCCAGCAGCTTGGATAGCGGGGGGGCCCTGGAGACCCAGTACTTC.

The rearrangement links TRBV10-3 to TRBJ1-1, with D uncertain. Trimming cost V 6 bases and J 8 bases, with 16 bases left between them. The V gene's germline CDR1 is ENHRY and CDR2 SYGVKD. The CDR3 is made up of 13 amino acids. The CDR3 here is CAISPQGLREAFF. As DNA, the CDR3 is TGTGCCATCAGCCCTCAAGGACTGCGAGAAGCTTTCTTT.

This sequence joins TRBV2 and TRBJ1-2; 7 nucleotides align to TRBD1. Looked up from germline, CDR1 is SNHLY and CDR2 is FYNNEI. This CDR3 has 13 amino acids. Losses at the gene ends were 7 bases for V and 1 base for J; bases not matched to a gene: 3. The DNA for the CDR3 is TGTGCCAGCAAAGGGACAGATAACTATGGCTACACCTTC. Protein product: CASKGTDNYGYTF.

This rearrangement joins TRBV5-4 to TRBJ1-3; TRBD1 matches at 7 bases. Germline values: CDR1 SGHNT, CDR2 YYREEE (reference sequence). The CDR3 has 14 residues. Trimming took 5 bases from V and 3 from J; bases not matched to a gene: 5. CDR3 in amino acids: CASRSTGVGNTIYF. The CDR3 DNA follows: TGTGCCAGCAGATCTACAGGGGTTGGAAACACCATATATTTT.

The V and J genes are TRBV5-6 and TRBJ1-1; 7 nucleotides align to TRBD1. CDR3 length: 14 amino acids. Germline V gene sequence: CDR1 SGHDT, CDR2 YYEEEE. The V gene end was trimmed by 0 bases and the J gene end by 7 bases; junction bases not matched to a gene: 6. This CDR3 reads CASSLVFGQDEAFF. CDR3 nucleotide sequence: TGTGCCAGCAGCTTGGTTTTCGGACAGGATGAAGCTTTCTTT.